This T cell receptor beta chain was found in a study of blood T cells in healthy people across ages. Trimming left V 2 bases short and J 6 bases short, with 10 bases between. CDR3 length: 14 residues. Primed by a sample-barcoded 5' primer and a J-beta primer mix, a second PCR proceeded for 7 to 11 cycles. A single record per CDR3 protein comes from TCRdb applying MiXCR to the 5' RACE reads. The sample comprises approximately 2,000,000 distinct CDR3 sequences, 39% of which are singletons, and 23% rests with the top ten. The TCR sequence derives from a human donor in good health. The J gene is TRBJ2-2, the V gene TRBV12-3 or TRBV12-4; the D is unclear. The sample consisted of blood. In nucleotides, the CDR3 is TGTGCCAGCAGTTTAAGGCCTACTCCCGGGGAGCTGTTTTTT. It translates to CASSLRPTPGELFF.